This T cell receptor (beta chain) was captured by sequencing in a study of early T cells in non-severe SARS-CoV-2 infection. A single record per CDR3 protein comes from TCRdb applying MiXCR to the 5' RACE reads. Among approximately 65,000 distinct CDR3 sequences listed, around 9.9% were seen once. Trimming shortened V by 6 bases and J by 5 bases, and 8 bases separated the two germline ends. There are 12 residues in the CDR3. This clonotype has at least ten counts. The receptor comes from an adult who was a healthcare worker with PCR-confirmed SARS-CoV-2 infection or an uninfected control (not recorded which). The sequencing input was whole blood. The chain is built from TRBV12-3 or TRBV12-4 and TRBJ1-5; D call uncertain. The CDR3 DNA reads TGTGCCAGCAGAAACGCTTATCAGCCCCAGCATTTT. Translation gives CASRNAYQPQHF.